A selection of T cell receptor beta chains follows, all from one sample in a study of cytomegalovirus exposure and HLA in healthy donors. Assay: immunoSEQ multiplex PCR; the TCRdb copy retains only in-frame clones and omits some. This table holds 170,000 or so clones. The sample taken for sequencing was PBMCs. The receptors stem from a young man in good health and CMV-seronegative. Both conserved end residues are part of each CDR3. The D gene is left open where the match is weak.

V gene: TRBV2
J gene: TRBJ1-5
D gene: -
CDR3 protein: CASRHRGGRGDNQPQHF

V gene: TRBV7-3
J gene: TRBJ2-5
D gene: -
CDR3 protein: CASSRGSQETQYF

V gene: TRBV18
J gene: TRBJ2-7
D gene: -
CDR3 protein: CASSPRAYEQYF

V gene: TRBV11-2
J gene: TRBJ2-7
D gene: -
CDR3 protein: CASSLSAGLDYEQYF

V gene: TRBV2
J gene: TRBJ2-7
D gene: -
CDR3 protein: CASSNDRPGYEQYF

V gene: TRBV29-1
J gene: TRBJ1-1
D gene: -
CDR3 protein: CSVGSLNTEAFF

V gene: TRBV30
J gene: TRBJ1-2
D gene: -
CDR3 protein: CAWSEAGWDYGYTF

V gene: TRBV5-1
J gene: TRBJ2-6
D gene: -
CDR3 protein: CASSSRGSGANVLTF

V gene: TRBV5-1
J gene: TRBJ2-3
D gene: TRBD2
CDR3 protein: CASSLPGGSTDTQYF

V gene: TRBV5-6
J gene: TRBJ1-5
D gene: TRBD1
CDR3 protein: CASSQGQALFNQPQHF

V gene: TRBV6-6
J gene: TRBJ1-2
D gene: -
CDR3 protein: CASSYSIGANYGYTF

V gene: TRBV19
J gene: TRBJ2-1
D gene: TRBD1
CDR3 protein: CASSTTTGDYNEQFF

V gene: TRBV28
J gene: TRBJ2-1
D gene: -
CDR3 protein: CASSLIQYNEQFF

V gene: TRBV5-1
J gene: TRBJ2-5
D gene: TRBD2
CDR3 protein: CASSYNGGDQETQYF

V gene: TRBV30
J gene: TRBJ1-2
D gene: -
CDR3 protein: CAWRAVGASNYGYTF

V gene: TRBV28
J gene: TRBJ1-2
D gene: TRBD1
CDR3 protein: CASRLQGAGGYTF

V gene: TRBV5-5
J gene: TRBJ1-5
D gene: -
CDR3 protein: CASTSDRQPLVDQPQHF

V gene: TRBV5-1
J gene: TRBJ1-1
D gene: -
CDR3 protein: CASSFLATVNTEAFF

V gene: TRBV5-4
J gene: TRBJ1-2
D gene: -
CDR3 protein: CASSLTGTNYGYTF

V gene: TRBV5-5
J gene: TRBJ1-2
D gene: TRBD1
CDR3 protein: CASSSDRGDYGYTF

V gene: TRBV5-1
J gene: -
D gene: TRBD1
CDR3 protein: CASRRGDSTYEQYF

V gene: TRBV30
J gene: TRBJ1-4
D gene: -
CDR3 protein: CAWSVPRREAYNEKLFF

V gene: TRBV29-1
J gene: TRBJ2-1
D gene: -
CDR3 protein: CSVGPTVNEQFF

V gene: TRBV7-2
J gene: TRBJ2-1
D gene: -
CDR3 protein: CASSLSHRSSYNEQFF

V gene: TRBV19
J gene: TRBJ1-2
D gene: -
CDR3 protein: CASFPGLSAYGYTF